This TCR beta chain was recorded in a study of blood T cell repertoires in COVID-19 (dated by TCRdb to about 2020). With respect to the entire study: Collaborator samples came from the United States, Italy and Spain and covered acute and convalescent phases of COVID-19. Nearly every sample came with metadata listing a de-identified subject ID, COVID-19 status, age in years and sex. Samples came from the ongoing ImmuneRACE study (first 160 participants) plus 1,254 subjects from 6 global collaborators. The prospective study material was composed of cDNA or gDNA derived from T cells, B-cell-depleted T cells, or PBMCs. The repertoires were released in a freely available public database intended as a resource for research on the immune response to SARS-CoV-2. Where available, HLA class I and class II types were taken from metadata supplied by the sample provider and were not determined by assay-based typing. Deeply sampled blood TCRbeta repertoires from subjects exposed to, actively infected with, or recovered from COVID-19 were included in the dataset.

Spanning cysteine to phenylalanine, the CDR3 consists of 14 amino acids. Just CDR3 DNA is preserved here, 42 bases in frame from base 1. According to the germline V gene (reference sequence), CDR1 reads LNHDA and CDR2 reads SQIVND. Trimming takes 5 bases from V and 4 bases from J, and the germline ends sit 13 bases apart. In the case of this clone: What this receptor recognizes is not known. The input lacks base qualities; no much larger clone sits a single base away.

The collaborating institutions used their own protocols to collect whole blood in K2EDTA tubes. For TCRbeta analysis, collaborator samples were shipped as frozen whole blood, as isolated PBMCs, or as DNA extracted from either sample type. TCRbeta CDR3 regions were amplified from genomic DNA by means of the immunoSEQ Assay, a bias-controlled multiplex PCR. Under the source paper's analysis protocol: Within the assay, amplification of reference gene primers was used to estimate how many nucleated cells each sample contained. Sequence reads were collapsed and filtered to measure the absolute abundance of every unique TCRbeta CDR3 rearrangement. For each sample, productive Simpson clonality was calculated as the square root of Simpson's diversity index over productive rearrangements. As stored in TCRdb, this immuneACCESS dataset retains in-frame rearrangements with V and J assigned. A fraction of the clones does not appear; measured against another copy, unresolved V genes explain less than half of the discrepancy, and the remainder lacks a known reason. From that table come the V and J calls and clone size; the DNA was used to work out D and trimming. A total of about 200,000 clones appear in this sample, around nine tenths of them only once. Together, the top ten hold roughly 4.7% of the sample.

Broad study findings and their caveats: The amount of clinical and demographic metadata varied by source and participant and was provided uncurated.

The rearranged segments are TRBV19 and TRBJ2-3; TRBD1 is perhaps the D gene, given 6 matching bases. The specimen sequenced was peripheral blood. The receptor's source is a human donor in a cohort sampled during active COVID-19. Here the CDR3 is given as CASSRQGWADTQYF. In nucleotides, the sequence is TGTGCCAGTAGTCGCCAGGGGTGGGCAGATACGCAGTATTTT.